This T cell receptor beta chain was captured in a study of T cell clonality in common variable immunodeficiency. The study, taken as a whole, reports: Fewer deletions and N-nucleotide insertions were reportedly seen in common variable immunodeficiency TCR beta sequences.

Data came from immunoSEQ multiplex PCR; TCRdb stores just in-frame clones and leaves some out. This sample comprises about 34,000 clones, none seen once only. This clone has ten or more counts. The antigen is unknown. The observed sequence ends 3 residues before the CDR3 terminus, with the missing tail filled in from the germline J gene. V dropped 3 bases and J dropped 4; count of bases not matched to a gene: 7. Germline CDR1 reads SGHAT; CDR2 reads FQNNGV. This CDR3 comprises 15 residues. The chain uses TRBV11-2 and TRBJ1-2; 8 nucleotides align to TRBD1. This receptor was identified in a human donor with common variable immunodeficiency. The specimen sequenced was peripheral blood mononuclear cells. The sequenced CDR3 bases are TGTGCCAGCAGCTTGATACCGGGACAGGCCTATGGC. The encoded protein is CASSLIPGQAYG. The complete CDR3 reads CASSLIPGQAYGYTF.